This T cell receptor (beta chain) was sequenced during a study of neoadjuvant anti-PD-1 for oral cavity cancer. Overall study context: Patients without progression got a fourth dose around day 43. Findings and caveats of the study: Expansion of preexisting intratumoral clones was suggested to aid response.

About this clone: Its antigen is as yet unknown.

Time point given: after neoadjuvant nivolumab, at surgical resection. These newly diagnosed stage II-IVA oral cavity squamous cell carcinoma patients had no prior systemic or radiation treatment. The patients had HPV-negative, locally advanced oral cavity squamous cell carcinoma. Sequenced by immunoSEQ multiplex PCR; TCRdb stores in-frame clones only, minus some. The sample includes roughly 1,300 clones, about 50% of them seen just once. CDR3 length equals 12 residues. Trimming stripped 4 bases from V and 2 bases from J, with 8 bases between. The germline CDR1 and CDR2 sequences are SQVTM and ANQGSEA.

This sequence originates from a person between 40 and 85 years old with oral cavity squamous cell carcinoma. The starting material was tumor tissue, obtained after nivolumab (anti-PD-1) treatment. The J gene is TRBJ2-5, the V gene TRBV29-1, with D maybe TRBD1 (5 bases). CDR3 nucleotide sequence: TGCAGCGTTGGGGCAGGGCAAGAGACCCAGTACTTC. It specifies CSVGAGQETQYF.